This TCR beta chain derives from a study of cytomegalovirus exposure and HLA in healthy donors. Clones were sequenced by immunoSEQ multiplex PCR, and TCRdb holds only the in-frame ones, with some missing. The sample contains around 150,000 clones, around 90% of which appear only once. Note on this clone: Its antigen is not known.

General study findings and limits: 164 TCR beta chains were listed as cytomegalovirus-associated. Rarity characterized most TCR sequences, yet some public TCRs appeared in many donors.

This CDR3 spans 16 amino acids. Trimming removed 5 bases at V and 1 base at J, with 15 bases between. Germline V gene sequence: CDR1 SSHAT, CDR2 FNYEAQ (reference sequence). The chain employs TRBV7-7 and TRBJ2-1; the D gene is possibly TRBD2 (5 bases). The receptor was derived from a young woman in good health and CMV-seropositive. Material: PBMCs. The CDR3 DNA is TGTGCCAGCAGCCCGGTTGGAGGCCGGTCCTACAATGAGCAGTTCTTC. Translated: CASSPVGGRSYNEQFF.